Below, 23 T cell receptor beta chains from the same sample are listed, as sequenced in a study of blood T cells in healthy people across ages (dated by TCRdb to 2014 to 2015). Library method: 5' RACE. The listed sequencing device is Illumina HiSeq 2500. A second PCR of 7 to 11 cycles was run with a J-beta primer mix and a sample-barcoded 5' primer. TCRdb applied fastp at Q25 and MiXCR to the public reads, then kept only in-frame beta chains. Every CDR3 protein is listed once, alongside the most common genes and DNA of its rows. This sample lists 1,500,000 or so distinct CDR3 sequences; 59% were detected once. The ten largest clones capture over 5.5% of the sample. The material sequenced was blood. These TCRs come from a young man in good health.

This clonotype showed up just a few times. The chain carries TRBV20-1 and TRBJ1-1; D is unclear. The length of the CDR3 is 11 residues. The germline gives CDR1 DFQATT, CDR2 SNEGSKA (reference sequence). The CDR3: CIAGKGTEAFF. CDR3 coding DNA: TGCATCGCAGGTAAAGGCACTGAAGCTTTCTTT.

This clonotype has just a few counts. This rearrangement joins TRBV29-1 to TRBJ1-4; 8 nucleotides line up with TRBD1. The V gene's germline CDR1 is SQVTM and CDR2 ANQGSEA. This CDR3 comprises 14 residues. The trim removed 0 bases at V and 8 bases at J, leaving 5 bases unmatched. The CDR3 DNA reads as TGCAGCGTTGAAGACGACAGGGGAGGAGAAAAACTGTTTTTT. Amino acid sequence: CSVEDDRGGEKLFF.

The genes are TRBV6-2 or TRBV6-3 and TRBJ2-7; 9 nucleotides align to TRBD1. With V trimmed by 2 bases and J by 3 bases, 5 bases remained unmatched. The CDR3 length is 15 residues. Per germline, CDR1 MNHEY and CDR2 SVGEGT. The CDR3: CASSYPGQGDYEQYF. The CDR3 DNA follows: TGTGCCAGCAGTTACCCGGGACAGGGAGACTACGAGCAGTACTTC.

This clonotype was counted only a few times. This rearrangement joins TRBV20-1 to TRBJ2-3; D might be TRBD2 (6 bases). The CDR3 length is 14 residues. Deletions cut 0 bases from V and 6 bases from J, with 13 bases between. Germline loops: CDR1 DFQATT, CDR2 SNEGSKA (reference sequence). Written as DNA, the CDR3 is TGCAGTGCTAGAGATGCGGTTGGGGGGGATACGCAGTATTTT. Translated: CSARDAVGGDTQYF.

The V and J genes are TRBV20-1 and TRBJ2-2; D gene ambiguous. There are 12 residues in the CDR3. The V and J ends lost 8 bases and 4 bases respectively, with 11 bases between them. Germline lookup yields CDR1 DFQATT and CDR2 SNEGSKA (reference sequence). The CDR3 loop reads CSHSTGTGELFF. The CDR3 bases are TGCAGTCATTCAACGGGCACCGGGGAGCTGTTTTTT.

Only one count was recorded for this clonotype. V and J are TRBV20-1 and TRBJ1-2; D possibly corresponds to TRBD1 (5 bases). Trimming removed 3 bases at V and 5 bases at J, with 7 bases between. The CDR3 runs to 11 residues. CDR1 DFQATT and CDR2 SNEGSKA come from the germline V gene (reference sequence). CDR3 bases: TGCAGTGCTAGCAGGGAGTATGGCTACACCTTC. Protein sequence: CSASREYGYTF.

This clonotype has a handful of counts. The chain joins TRBV7-8 to TRBJ2-5; D is possibly TRBD1 or TRBD2 (6 bases each). The V gene's germline CDR1 is SGHVS and CDR2 FQNEAQ. The CDR3 covers 14 residues. V lost 5 bases to trimming and J lost 2 bases, with 12 bases between them. The CDR3: CASSPRGEQETQYF. The CDR3 DNA sequence: TGTGCCAGCAGCCCAAGGGGGGAGCAAGAGACCCAGTACTTC.

The V gene is TRBV6-5, the J gene TRBJ2-1; 8 nucleotides match TRBD2. The DNA end is more similar to TRBJ2-7, so the J call may be wrong. The CDR3 sequence is 14 residues long. Germline V lookup: CDR1 MNHEY, CDR2 SVGAGI. The CDR3 DNA follows: TGTGCCAGCAGTTACTCTCTAGCGGGCAATGAGCAGTACTTC. It encodes CASSYSLAGNEQYF.

The chain combines TRBV2 with TRBJ1-1; 7 bases fit TRBD1. Germline CDR1 SNHLY, CDR2 FYNNEI. Trimming at V came to 2 bases and at J to 1 base, leaving 4 bases not matched to a gene. The CDR3 is 15 residues long. The chain's CDR3 is CASSETKGANTEAFF. CDR3 nucleotides: TGTGCCAGCAGTGAAACTAAGGGGGCGAACACTGAAGCTTTCTTT.

The chain combines TRBV27 with TRBJ2-4; D possibly uses TRBD1 or TRBD2 (6 bases each). V lost 5 bases to trimming and J lost 13 bases, with 18 bases between them. The CDR3 totals 13 residues. Germline-derived CDR1 and CDR2 are MNHEY and SMNVEV (reference sequence). CDR3 nucleotide sequence: TGTGCCAGCAGTGGGTGGACAGCTCGGGAGCAGTACTTC. It yields the protein CASSGWTAREQYF.

The V gene is TRBV6-2 or TRBV6-3, the J gene TRBJ1-1; D not certain. The CDR3 is 11 residues long. V gave up 8 bases and J gave up 11 bases, with 15 bases separating them. Germline V lookup: CDR1 MNHEY, CDR2 SVGEGT. For the CDR3, the DNA is TGTGCCAGCGGTGATCTCGGACCGGCTTTCTTT. Translating it yields CASGDLGPAFF.

This chain connects TRBV6-5 to TRBJ2-3; 7 nucleotides match TRBD1. Germline V lookup: CDR1 MNHEY, CDR2 SVGAGI. The length of the CDR3 is 15 residues. V was pared by 8 bases and J by 6 bases, with 14 bases of the junction left unmatched. Here the CDR3 reads CASSSTGAGFDTQYF. CDR3 coding DNA: TGTGCCAGCTCCTCCACAGGGGCGGGTTTCGATACGCAGTATTTT.

The rearrangement joins TRBV27 to TRBJ2-1, with D maybe TRBD2 (6 bases). V was trimmed by 0 bases and J by 0 bases, leaving 9 bases between them. The length of the CDR3 is 16 residues. Germline V gives CDR1 MNHEY, CDR2 SMNVEV (reference sequence). The CDR3 sequence: CASSLSMGGSYNEQFF. The CDR3 nucleotides read TGTGCCAGCAGTTTATCGATGGGGGGCTCCTACAATGAGCAGTTCTTC.

V usage is TRBV5-6 and J usage is TRBJ1-5; 11 bases are a match to TRBD1. V was clipped by 3 bases and J by 3 bases; unmatched bases: 2. This CDR3 has 15 residues. The germline gives CDR1 SGHDT, CDR2 YYEEEE. In nucleotides, the CDR3 is TGTGCCAGCAGCTATGGACAGGGGGCCAATCAGCCCCAGCATTTT. This gives the protein CASSYGQGANQPQHF.

The chain recombines TRBV7-9 with TRBJ2-5; weak D call: TRBD2 (5 bases). This CDR3 region has 15 residues. CDR1 and CDR2 (germline): SEHNR, FQNEAQ (reference sequence). The V and J ends lost 5 bases and 4 bases respectively, with 17 bases between them. The CDR3, as DNA: TGTGCCAGCAGCCCAGCGGTCAGTATACTAGAGACCCAGTACTTC. Its protein is CASSPAVSILETQYF.

This rearrangement joins TRBV4-2 to TRBJ1-4; TRBD1 aligns across 10 bases. V gave up 10 bases and J gave up 6 bases; unmatched junction bases: 5. CDR3 length equals 13 residues. CDR1 and CDR2 (germline): LGHNA, YNFKEQ. This chain's CDR3 is CATTGTGDEKLFF. The CDR3 DNA reads as TGTGCCACTACGGGGACAGGGGATGAAAAACTGTTTTTT.

V is TRBV18 and J is TRBJ2-5, with TRBD2 matching 7 bases. The CDR3 covers 16 residues. V lost 0 bases, J lost 11 bases, and 15 bases stayed unmatched. Germline V CDR1 and CDR2: KGHSH, LQKENI. The CDR3 region is CASSPPASGYLVEQYF. CDR3 DNA sequence: TGTGCCAGCTCACCACCCGCTAGCGGATACCTGGTGGAGCAGTACTTC.

The chain combines TRBV6-6 with TRBJ1-2, with 9 bases aligning to TRBD1. The length of the CDR3 is 15 residues. V was clipped by 6 bases and J by 9 bases; unmatched bases: 14. Germline CDR1 and CDR2: MNHNY and SVGAGI (reference sequence). CDR3 DNA sequence: TGTGCCAGCAGCCTGCCAACCGGGACAGGGTTGAGCTACACCTTC. This encodes CASSLPTGTGLSYTF.

In its sample, this clonotype was seen a few times. The CDR3, as DNA: TGCGCCAGCAGTGAGGGACTAGCGGGGGGACCTACAGATACGCAGTATTTT. It specifies CASSEGLAGGPTDTQYF. V gene TRBV5-1 combines with J gene TRBJ2-3; TRBD2 matches 15 bases. CDR1 and CDR2 (germline): SGHRS, YFSETQ. The CDR3 is 17 amino acids. Trimming cost V 5 bases and J 3 bases; bases outside gene matches: 7.

The chain recombines TRBV20-1 with TRBJ1-1; 8 bases align to TRBD1. The CDR3 extends over 13 amino acids. The V gene's germline CDR1 is DFQATT and CDR2 SNEGSKA (reference sequence). Unmatched junction bases numbered 6, after V lost 8 bases and J lost 1 base. The CDR3 DNA reads TGCAGTACTTACCAGGGGGCGAACACTGAAGCTTTCTTT. This codes for CSTYQGANTEAFF.

The chain uses TRBV20-1 and TRBJ1-2; 7 nucleotides match TRBD1. The CDR3 spans 14 residues. CDR1 DFQATT and CDR2 SNEGSKA come from the germline V gene (reference sequence). V was clipped by 3 bases and J by 4 bases; unmatched bases: 8. CDR3 nucleotide sequence: TGCAGTGCTAGGACACAGGGGTCGCCCTATGGCTACACCTTC. Translating it yields CSARTQGSPYGYTF.

There are a few counts of this clonotype. This chain connects TRBV28 to TRBJ2-7; the D is unclear. The germline gives CDR1 MDHEN, CDR2 SYDVKM. This CDR3 spans 12 amino acids. Deletions cut 6 bases from V and 6 bases from J, with 12 bases between. The CDR3 here is CASSLMESEQYF. In DNA, the CDR3 is TGTGCCAGCAGCCTAATGGAGAGCGAGCAGTACTTC.

The gene calls are TRBV2 and TRBJ2-7, with D possibly being TRBD2 (5 bases). Germline V gene lookup returns CDR1 SNHLY and CDR2 FYNNEI. Deletions cut 3 bases from V and 6 bases from J, with 15 bases between. The CDR3 totals 14 residues. The CDR3 sequence: CASSDGGRGGEQYF. CDR3 DNA: TGTGCCAGCAGTGATGGCGGTCGGGGTGGCGAGCAGTACTTC.